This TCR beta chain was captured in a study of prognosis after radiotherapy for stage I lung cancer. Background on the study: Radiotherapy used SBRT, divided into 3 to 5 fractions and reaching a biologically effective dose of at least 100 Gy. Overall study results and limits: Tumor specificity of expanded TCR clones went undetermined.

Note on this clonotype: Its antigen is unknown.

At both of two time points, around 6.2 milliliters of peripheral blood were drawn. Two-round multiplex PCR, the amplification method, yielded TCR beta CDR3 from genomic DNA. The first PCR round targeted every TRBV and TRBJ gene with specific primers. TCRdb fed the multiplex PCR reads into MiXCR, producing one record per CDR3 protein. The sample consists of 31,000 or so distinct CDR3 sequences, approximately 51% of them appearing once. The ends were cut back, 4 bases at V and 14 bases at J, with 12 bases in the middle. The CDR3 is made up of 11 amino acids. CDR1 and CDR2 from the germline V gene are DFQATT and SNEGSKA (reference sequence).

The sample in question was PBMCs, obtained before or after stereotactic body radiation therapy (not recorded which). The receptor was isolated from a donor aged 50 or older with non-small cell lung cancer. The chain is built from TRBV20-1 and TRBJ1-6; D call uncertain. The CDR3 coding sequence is TGCAGTGCTAACCGGGAGACCACCCTCCACTTT. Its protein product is CSANRETTLHF.